A single sample gave rise to the 6 T cell receptor beta chains below, sequenced in a study of blood T cells in healthy people across ages. With a J-beta primer mix and a sample-barcoded 5' primer, a second PCR ran about 7 to 12 cycles. TCRdb itself ran the 5' RACE reads through MiXCR, one entry per CDR3 protein. Of roughly 500,000 distinct CDR3 sequences listed, 25% to 30% were seen once; the top ten hold around 18%. The sample was blood. The receptors were gathered from a woman aged 65 to 85 in good health.

In its sample, this clonotype was seen a few times. The gene calls are TRBV11-2 and TRBJ2-7; TRBD1 matches at 9 bases. The CDR3 runs 17 residues. V trimming: 5 bases; J trimming: 3 bases; junction bases outside the gene matches: 14. In germline, CDR1 is SGHAT, CDR2 FQNNGV. Written as DNA, the CDR3 is TGTGCCAGCAGCCACTTAGAGGGGACAGGGCTGTTCTACGAGCAGTACTTC. It specifies CASSHLEGTGLFYEQYF.

The rearrangement uses TRBV7-3 and TRBJ2-3; 10 bases fit TRBD2. The V gene's germline CDR1 is SGHTA and CDR2 FQGTGA. The CDR3 is 15 amino acids. V shed 4 bases, J shed 2 bases, and the junction held 3 bases outside the gene matches. The CDR3 loop reads CASSWSGGATDTQYF. CDR3 nucleotide sequence: TGTGCCAGCAGCTGGAGCGGGGGGGCCACAGATACGCAGTATTTT.

The J gene is TRBJ1-2, the V gene TRBV9; 7 positions agree with TRBD1. Trimming took 3 bases from V and 4 from J; bases not matched to a gene: 6. Germline CDR1 SGDLS, CDR2 YYNGEE. The CDR3 sequence is 14 residues long. The CDR3 region has the DNA TGTGCCAGCAGCGCCACAGGGGTTGGCTATGGCTACACCTTC. It yields the protein CASSATGVGYGYTF.

This clonotype was detected a few times. The gene calls are TRBV11-3 and TRBJ2-7; 9 nucleotides align to TRBD2. The J segment lost 0 bases and the V segment lost 1 base, leaving 7 bases of the junction unmatched. CDR1 is SGHNT, CDR2 YENEEA, per germline. CDR3 length: 17 amino acids. CDR3 sequence reads: CASSLGAAGGSSYEQYF. In DNA, the CDR3 is TGTGCCAGCAGCTTAGGGGCGGCGGGGGGGAGCTCCTACGAGCAGTACTTC. Together with reference TRBV11-3 and TRBJ2-7, the CDR3 gives the full variable domain: EAGVVQSPRYKIIEKKQPVAFWCNPISGHNTLYWYLQNLGQGPELLIRYENEEAVDDSQLPKDRFSAERLKGVDSTLKIQPAELGDSAVYLCASSLGAAGGSSYEQYFGPGTRLTVT.

In its sample, this clonotype was seen a few times. This chain uses TRBV6-1 with TRBJ2-1, with D tentatively TRBD1 (5 bases). Germline CDR1 and CDR2: MNHNS and SASEGT. The CDR3 is 11 amino acids. The ends were cut back, 7 bases at V and 7 bases at J, with 8 bases in the middle. In DNA form, the CDR3 reads TGTGCCAGCATGAAGGGGAATGAGCAGTTCTTC. Its translation is CASMKGNEQFF.

This chain joins TRBV18 and TRBJ1-1; TRBD1 agrees at 7 bases. The CDR3 has 13 amino acids. The germline V gene encodes CDR1 KGHSH and CDR2 LQKENI. The J segment lost 6 bases and the V segment lost 3 bases, leaving 4 bases of the junction unmatched. Here the CDR3 DNA reads TGTGCCAGCTCACCGACAGGGACAGCTGAAGCTTTCTTT. Protein: CASSPTGTAEAFF.